The source of this TCR beta chain is a study of T cell responses to AZD1222 COVID-19 vaccine. This CDR3 is built from 19 residues. V lost 4 bases, J lost 1 base, and 9 bases stayed unmatched. Per the germline V gene, CDR1 is SGHRS and CDR2 is YFSETQ. Assay used: immunoSEQ multiplex PCR; TCRdb lists only in-frame clones, some missing. Found here are about 140,000 clones, approximately 92% of them singletons; the top ten hold 2.5% to 4%. The study, taken as a whole, reports: Researchers report vaccine-associated CD4 TCRs spanning spike, with dominance at 160-218 and 743-854.

Regarding this clone: What it binds is not known.

The material sequenced was peripheral blood, taken 28 days after the second AZD1222 dose. This TCR derives from an adult who received the AZD1222 COVID-19 vaccine. The V and J genes are TRBV5-1 and TRBJ2-3; 16 bases are a match to TRBD2. In nucleotides, the CDR3 is TGCGCCAGCAGCCCGGGACTAGCGGGAGGGTTTTTTGGCACAGATACGCAGTATTTT. It specifies CASSPGLAGGFFGTDTQYF.